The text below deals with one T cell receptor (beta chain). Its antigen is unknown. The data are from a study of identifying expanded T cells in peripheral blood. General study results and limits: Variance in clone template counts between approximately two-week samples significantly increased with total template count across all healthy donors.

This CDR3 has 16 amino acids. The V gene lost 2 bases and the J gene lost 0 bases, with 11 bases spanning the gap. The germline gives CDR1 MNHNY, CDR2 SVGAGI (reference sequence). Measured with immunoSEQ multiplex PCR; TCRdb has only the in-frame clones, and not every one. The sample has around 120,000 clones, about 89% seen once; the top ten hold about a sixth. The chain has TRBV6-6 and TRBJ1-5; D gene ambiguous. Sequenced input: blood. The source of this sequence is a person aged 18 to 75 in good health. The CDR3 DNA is TGTGCCAGCAGTTACAGAGGTGGGGATAGCAATCAGCCCCAGCATTTT. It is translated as CASSYRGGDSNQPQHF.